Presented here are 2 T cell receptor beta chains from one specimen sequenced in a study of beta chain features in type 1 diabetes. Sequenced material consisted of expressed TCRB transcripts (all of the isolated RNA was reverse transcribed). Sequenced by immunoSEQ multiplex PCR; TCRdb stores in-frame clones only, minus some. The repertoire includes around 350,000 clones, around 12% of them detected once, and roughly 0.015% sits in the top ten. Sequenced sample: naive CD4+ T cells from blood. The receptor set was obtained from a man aged 18 to 30 in good health.

J is TRBJ2-7 and V is TRBV7-3, with a tentative D call TRBD2 (6 bases). The V and J ends lost 2 bases and 4 bases respectively, with 9 bases between them. The CDR3 spans 13 residues. In germline, CDR1 is SGHTA, CDR2 FQGTGA. CDR3: CASSLAEGYEQYF. DNA of the CDR3: TGTGCCAGCAGCTTAGCGGAGGGTTACGAGCAGTACTTC.

This rearrangement joins TRBV2 to TRBJ2-5; 7 bases agree with TRBD1. The CDR3 runs 16 residues. V dropped 4 bases and J dropped 2; count of bases not matched to a gene: 10. Germline CDR1 SNHLY, CDR2 FYNNEI. The CDR3 reads CASSGQGVGAQETQYF. The CDR3 coding sequence is TGTGCCAGCAGTGGACAGGGAGTCGGCGCTCAAGAGACCCAGTACTTC.